The T cell receptor (beta chain) described here comes from a study of Graves' ophthalmopathy and Graves' hyperthyroidism. General study findings and limits: Progression of ophthalmopathy was predicted by the model with about 66% sensitivity and under 85% specificity.

This clonotype has only a few counts. Antigen: not known. PBMCs were isolated by Ficoll-Paque density gradient centrifugation, using roughly 10 ml of fresh peripheral blood as the starting material. V dropped 6 bases and J dropped 6 bases, with 18 bases sitting between them. The CDR3 has 13 amino acids. Germline V gene sequence: CDR1 SQVTM, CDR2 ANQGSEA. The authors amplified TCR beta CDR3 regions from RNA transcripts. The first round was an RT-PCR with HTBI primers, and the second round was a multiplex PCR. Each CDR3 protein gets one entry after TCRdb re-called the multiplex PCR reads with MiXCR. The sample shows 300,000 to 400,000 distinct CDR3 sequences, 15% to 20% of them seen only once.

The rearrangement uses TRBV29-1 and TRBJ2-7; weak D call: TRBD2 (6 bases). This sequence originates from an adult woman with stable Graves' hyperthyroidism. The sample taken for sequencing was peripheral blood. Written as DNA, the CDR3 is TGCAGCGTGGCGCCCGGGGACTGGGGCGAGCAGTACTTC. Amino acid sequence: CSVAPGDWGEQYF.